This TCR beta chain was identified in a study of cytomegalovirus exposure and HLA in healthy donors. Vbeta (60) and Jbeta (13) primers were used in the PCR. Here immunoSEQ multiplex PCR was the method, and the copy in TCRdb shows in-frame clones only, minus some. Counted here are almost 200,000 clones, roughly 80% occurring once; the ten biggest clones make up approximately 0.39%. To note about this clone: The antigen is undetermined.

The CDR3 is made up of 15 amino acids. V shed 3 bases, J shed 8 bases, and the junction held 8 bases outside the gene matches. Per the germline V gene, CDR1 is SGHRS and CDR2 is YFSETQ. Study-wide results and limits: It was reportedly the case that the classifier diagnosed cytomegalovirus status with high specificity and sensitivity. In a later analysis, parvovirus B19, influenza, CMV and Epstein-Barr virus appeared linked to several top co-occurrence clusters.

This receptor was obtained from a male donor in good health and CMV-seropositive. This chain connects TRBV5-1 to TRBJ2-1, with 10 bases fitting TRBD2. The specimen was PBMCs. The CDR3 DNA reads TGCGCCAGCAGCTCCGGGACTAGCGAGTCTGATGAGCAGTTCTTC. Translation: CASSSGTSESDEQFF.